This record concerns one T cell receptor (beta chain) sequence. This CDR3 is built from 16 residues. Germline CDR1 and CDR2: MGHRA and YSYEKL. The V segment lost 2 bases and the J segment 0 bases; nucleotides outside the gene matches: 6. The sample is drawn from a study of blood T cell repertoires in COVID-19. Study background: The cDNA or gDNA used as material had been derived from T cells, B-cell-depleted T cells, or PBMCs.

The table came from immunoSEQ multiplex PCR; TCRdb's copy has only in-frame clones and leaves some out. The table records more than 300,000 clones, around 88% of them present only once. The sequenced sample was peripheral blood. The chain employs TRBV4-1 and TRBJ1-2, with 7 nucleotides matching TRBD1. This clonotype was sampled from a woman aged 50 to 60 with acute or convalescent COVID-19. CDR3 bases: TGCGCCAGCAGCCAAAGGGACAGCGATACTAACTATGGCTACACCTTC. Translated, it gives CASSQRDSDTNYGYTF.